These T cell receptor beta chains were read from a single sample in a study of cytomegalovirus exposure and HLA in healthy donors. The protocol was immunoSEQ multiplex PCR, while the TCRdb copy is restricted to in-frame clones and leaves out a portion. The sample comprises under 80,000 clones, more than 80% of which are singletons, and 0.95% to 1.5% rests with the top ten. Sequencing was performed on PBMCs. These receptors came from a woman between 18 and 29 years old in good health and CMV-seronegative. Each CDR3 is given with its conserved first and last residue. D genes are given only for firm matches. The listing skips clone size in some rows; elsewhere it reads once, few, many or a size class.

abundance	v_gene	d_gene	j_gene	CDR3nt	CDR3aa
NA	TRBV7-6	TRBD2	TRBJ2-1	TGTGCCAGCAGCTCACCCAGGTCTAGCGGGAGACCTTACAATGAGCAGTTCTTC	CASSSPRSSGRPYNEQFF
NA	TRBV19	NA	TRBJ2-5	TGTGCCAGTAGTATGGCCGGGGCAGGGGAATTGGAGACCCAGTACTTC	CASSMAGAGELETQYF
NA	TRBV4-1	TRBD2	TRBJ2-1	TGCGCCAGCAGCCACAACGGGGGGGCGGTAGACAATGAGCAGTTCTTC	CASSHNGGAVDNEQFF
once	TRBV5-1	NA	TRBJ2-3	TGCGCCAGCAGCTCCGAGCGGAGCACAGATACGCAGTATTTT	CASSSERSTDTQYF
NA	TRBV19	TRBD1	TRBJ2-7	TGTGCCAGTAGTAGGGACAGTCGAGGTTACGAGCAGTACTTC	CASSRDSRGYEQYF
NA	TRBV12-5	NA	TRBJ2-1	TGTGCTAGTGGATGGGACTGTTCCTACAATGAGCAGTTCTTC	CASGWDCSYNEQFF
NA	TRBV10-1	NA	TRBJ2-1	TGCGCCAGCAGTGTCGGAGCGGGTGGACGGTACAATGAGCAGTTCTTC	CASSVGAGGRYNEQFF
NA	TRBV5-1	NA	TRBJ2-5	TGCGCCAGCAGCTTGGCAGGGGATGTGGGAGAGACCCAGTACTTC	CASSLAGDVGETQYF
NA	TRBV2	NA	TRBJ2-1	TGTGCCAGCAGCGTGGACTCCAGGTATCGGTTCTTC	CASSVDSRYRFF
NA	TRBV29-1	NA	TRBJ2-5	TGCAGCGTACAAGGACAGACTCGCCAAGAGACCCAGTACTTC	CSVQGQTRQETQYF
few	TRBV4-2	NA	TRBJ2-3	TGTGCCAGCAGCCAAGTGAGGAAGGATACGCAGTATTTT	CASSQVRKDTQYF
NA	TRBV6-5	NA	TRBJ2-3	TGTGCCCGCGAGGGCTACACAGATACGCAGTATTTT	CAREGYTDTQYF
NA	TRBV30	TRBD1	TRBJ2-7	TGTGCCTGGAAGGGACAGGGGATAAGCTACGAGCAGTACTTC	CAWKGQGISYEQYF
NA	TRBV4-2	NA	TRBJ1-1	TGTGCCAGCAGCCCTATTCGTTCGGCGGGCACTGAAGCTTTCTTT	CASSPIRSAGTEAFF
NA	TRBV2	TRBD1	TRBJ1-2	TGTGCCAGCAGCACAGGGGTGAATGGCTACACCTTC	CASSTGVNGYTF